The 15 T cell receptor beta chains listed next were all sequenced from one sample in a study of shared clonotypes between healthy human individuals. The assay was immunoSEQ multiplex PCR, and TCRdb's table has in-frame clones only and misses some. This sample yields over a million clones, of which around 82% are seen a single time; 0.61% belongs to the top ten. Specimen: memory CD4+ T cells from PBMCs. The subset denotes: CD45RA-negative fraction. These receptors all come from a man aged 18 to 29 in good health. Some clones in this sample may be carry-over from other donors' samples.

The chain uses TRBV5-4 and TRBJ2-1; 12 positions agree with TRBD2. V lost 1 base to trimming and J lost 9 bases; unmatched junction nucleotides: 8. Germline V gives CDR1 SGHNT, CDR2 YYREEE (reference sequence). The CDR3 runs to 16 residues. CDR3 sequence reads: CASSLPSSGRESEQFF. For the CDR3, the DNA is TGTGCCAGCAGCTTGCCCTCTAGCGGGAGGGAAAGTGAGCAGTTCTTC. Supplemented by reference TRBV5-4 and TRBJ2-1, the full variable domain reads ETGVTQSPTHLIKTRGQQVTLRCSSQSGHNTVSWYQQALGQGPQFIFQYYREEENGRGNFPPRFSGLQFPNYSSELNVNALELDDSALYLCASSLPSSGRESEQFFGPGTRLTVL.

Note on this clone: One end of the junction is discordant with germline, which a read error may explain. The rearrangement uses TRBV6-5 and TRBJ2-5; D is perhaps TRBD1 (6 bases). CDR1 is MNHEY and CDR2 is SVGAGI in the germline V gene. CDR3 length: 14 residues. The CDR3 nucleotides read TGTGCCAGCAGTCACTCCAGGGGCCGCGAGACCCAGTACTTC. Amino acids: CASSHSRGRETQYF.

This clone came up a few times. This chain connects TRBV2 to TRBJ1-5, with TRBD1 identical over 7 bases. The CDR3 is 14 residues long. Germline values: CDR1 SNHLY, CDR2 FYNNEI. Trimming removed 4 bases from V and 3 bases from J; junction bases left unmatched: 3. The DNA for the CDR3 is TGTGCCAGCAGTGCGGGGACAGTCAATCAGCCCCAGCATTTT. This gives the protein CASSAGTVNQPQHF.

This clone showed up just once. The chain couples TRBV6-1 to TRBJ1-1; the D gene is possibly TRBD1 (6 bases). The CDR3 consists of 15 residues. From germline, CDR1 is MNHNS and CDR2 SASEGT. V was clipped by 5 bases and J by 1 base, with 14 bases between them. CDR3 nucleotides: TGTGCCAGCAGTTTGGACAGAGCCGCGAACACTGAAGCTTTCTTT. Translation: CASSLDRAANTEAFF.

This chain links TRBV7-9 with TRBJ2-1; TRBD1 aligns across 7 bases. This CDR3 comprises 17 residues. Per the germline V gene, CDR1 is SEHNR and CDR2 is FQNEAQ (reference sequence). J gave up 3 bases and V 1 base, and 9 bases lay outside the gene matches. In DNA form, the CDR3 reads TGTGCCAGCAGCTTAGGGCAGGGGGATCGGCGCTACAATGAGCAGTTCTTC. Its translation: CASSLGQGDRRYNEQFF.

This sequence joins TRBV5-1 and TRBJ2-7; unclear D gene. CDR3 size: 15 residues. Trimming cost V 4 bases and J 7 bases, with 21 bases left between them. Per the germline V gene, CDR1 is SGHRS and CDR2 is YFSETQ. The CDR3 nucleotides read TGCGCCAGCAGCCTCAGCCCGCTCACCGTGGGGGAGCAGTACTTC. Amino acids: CASSLSPLTVGEQYF.

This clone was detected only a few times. DNA for the CDR3: TGTGCCAGCAGCTCGGGGCTGACGCGGGGGGTTTATAGCAATCAGCCCCAGCATTTT. Residues: CASSSGLTRGVYSNQPQHF. V gene TRBV5-4 combines with J gene TRBJ1-5, with a weak D call TRBD1 (5 bases). From germline, CDR1 is SGHNT and CDR2 YYREEE (reference sequence). The CDR3 totals 19 residues. Trimming cost V 3 bases and J 0 bases, with 22 bases left between them.

CDR3 residues: CASSAGRRNTGELFF. The CDR3 DNA follows: TGTGCCAGCAGCGCTGGACGGCGAAACACCGGGGAGCTGTTTTTT. This chain links TRBV28 with TRBJ2-2; D not resolved. CDR1 MDHEN and CDR2 SYDVKM come from the germline V gene. Between the trimmed V and J ends, which lost 6 bases and 2 bases, there was a span of 13 bases. This CDR3 region has 15 residues. The entire variable domain, with the rest obtained from reference TRBV28 and TRBJ2-2, is as follows: DVKVTQSSRYLVKRTGEKVFLECVQDMDHENMFWYRQDPGLGLRLIYFSYDVKMKEKGDIPEGYSVSREKKERFSLILESASTNQTSMYLCASSAGRRNTGELFFGEGSRLTVL.

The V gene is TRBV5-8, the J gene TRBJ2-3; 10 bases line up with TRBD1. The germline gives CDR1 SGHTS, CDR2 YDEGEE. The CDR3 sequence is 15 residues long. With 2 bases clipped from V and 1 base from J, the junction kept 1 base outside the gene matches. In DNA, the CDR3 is TGTGCCAGCAGCTTAGGGACAGGGGGCACAGATACGCAGTATTTT. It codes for CASSLGTGGTDTQYF. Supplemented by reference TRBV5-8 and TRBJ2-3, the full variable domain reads EAGVTQSPTHLIKTRGQQATLRCSPISGHTSVYWYQQALGLGLQFLLWYDEGEERNRGNFPPRFSGRQFPNYSSELNVNALELEDSALYLCASSLGTGGTDTQYFGPGTRLTVL.

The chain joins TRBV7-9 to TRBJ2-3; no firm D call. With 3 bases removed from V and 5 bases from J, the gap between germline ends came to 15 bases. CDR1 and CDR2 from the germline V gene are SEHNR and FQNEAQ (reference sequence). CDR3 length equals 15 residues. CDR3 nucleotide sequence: TGTGCCAGCAGCTTCGCCTTTTCTAATGGAGATACGCAGTATTTT. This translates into CASSFAFSNGDTQYF.

The CDR3 DNA sequence: TGTGCCAGCAGCTTCGGGGCTCCAGCGGCGGAAAAACTGTTTTTT. This translates into CASSFGAPAAEKLFF. This chain joins TRBV7-9 and TRBJ1-4, with D perhaps matching TRBD1 (5 bases). The V gene's germline CDR1 is SEHNR and CDR2 FQNEAQ (reference sequence). Trimming cost V 3 bases and J 8 bases, with 16 bases left between them. The CDR3 length is 15 residues.

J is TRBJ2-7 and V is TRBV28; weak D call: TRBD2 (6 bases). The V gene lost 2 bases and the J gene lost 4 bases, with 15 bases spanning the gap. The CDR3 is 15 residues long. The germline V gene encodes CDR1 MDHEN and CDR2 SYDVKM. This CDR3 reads CASSLSGNGGYEQYF. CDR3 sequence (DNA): TGTGCCAGCAGTTTAAGCGGCAATGGGGGGTACGAGCAGTACTTC.

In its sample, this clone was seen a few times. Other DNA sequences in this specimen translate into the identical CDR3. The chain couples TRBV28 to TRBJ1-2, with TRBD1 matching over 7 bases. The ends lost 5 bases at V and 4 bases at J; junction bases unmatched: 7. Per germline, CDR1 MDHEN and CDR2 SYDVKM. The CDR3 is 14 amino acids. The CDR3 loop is CASSPTTGIYGYTF. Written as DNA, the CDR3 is TGTGCCAGCAGTCCCACGACAGGGATCTATGGCTACACCTTC.

Here the CDR3 reads CASNLGARSNEQFF. CDR3 nucleotides: TGTGCCAGCAACTTAGGGGCGCGGAGCAATGAGCAGTTCTTC. The rearrangement joins TRBV5-4 to TRBJ2-1; TRBD1 is a possible D gene (5 bases). The CDR3 extends over 14 amino acids. In germline, CDR1 is SGHNT, CDR2 YYREEE (reference sequence). Trimming removed 6 bases at V and 6 bases at J, with 16 bases between. The full variable domain, completed using reference TRBV5-4 and TRBJ2-1, is ETGVTQSPTHLIKTRGQQVTLRCSSQSGHNTVSWYQQALGQGPQFIFQYYREEENGRGNFPPRFSGLQFPNYSSELNVNALELDDSALYLCASNLGARSNEQFFGPGTRLTVL.

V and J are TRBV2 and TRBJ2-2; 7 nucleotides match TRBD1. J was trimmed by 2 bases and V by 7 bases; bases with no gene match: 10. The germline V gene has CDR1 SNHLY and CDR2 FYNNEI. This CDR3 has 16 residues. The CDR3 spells CASTLIGGLNTGELFF. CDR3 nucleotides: TGTGCCAGCACTCTTATAGGGGGCTTAAACACCGGGGAGCTGTTTTTT.